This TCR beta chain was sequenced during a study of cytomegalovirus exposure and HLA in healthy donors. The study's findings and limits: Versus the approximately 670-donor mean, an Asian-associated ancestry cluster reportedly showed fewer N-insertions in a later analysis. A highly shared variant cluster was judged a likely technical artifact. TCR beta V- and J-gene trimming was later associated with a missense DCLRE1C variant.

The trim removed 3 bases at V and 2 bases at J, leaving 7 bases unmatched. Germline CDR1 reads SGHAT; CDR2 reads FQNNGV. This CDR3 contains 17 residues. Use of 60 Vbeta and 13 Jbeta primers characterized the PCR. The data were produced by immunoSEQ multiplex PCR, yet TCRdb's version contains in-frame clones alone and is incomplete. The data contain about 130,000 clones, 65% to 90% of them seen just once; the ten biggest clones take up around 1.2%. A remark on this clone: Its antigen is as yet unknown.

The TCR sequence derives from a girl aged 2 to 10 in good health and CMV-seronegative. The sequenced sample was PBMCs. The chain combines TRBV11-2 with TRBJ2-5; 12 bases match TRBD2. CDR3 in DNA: TGTGCCAGCAGCTTGGGGAGGACTAGCGGGACACAAGAGACCCAGTACTTC. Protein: CASSLGRTSGTQETQYF.